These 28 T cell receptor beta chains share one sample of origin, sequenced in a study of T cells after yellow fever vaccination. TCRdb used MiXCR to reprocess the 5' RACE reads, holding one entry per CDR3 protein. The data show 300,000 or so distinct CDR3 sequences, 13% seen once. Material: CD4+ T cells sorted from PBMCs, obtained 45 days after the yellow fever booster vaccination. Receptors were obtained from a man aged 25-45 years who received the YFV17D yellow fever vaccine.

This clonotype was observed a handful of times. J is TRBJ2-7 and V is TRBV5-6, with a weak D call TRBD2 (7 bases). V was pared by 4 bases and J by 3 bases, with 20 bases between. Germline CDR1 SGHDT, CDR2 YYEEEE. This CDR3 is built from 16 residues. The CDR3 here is CASSPGGTILLYEQYF. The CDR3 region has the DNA TGTGCCAGCAGCCCCGGGGGGACAATCTTACTCTACGAGCAGTACTTC.

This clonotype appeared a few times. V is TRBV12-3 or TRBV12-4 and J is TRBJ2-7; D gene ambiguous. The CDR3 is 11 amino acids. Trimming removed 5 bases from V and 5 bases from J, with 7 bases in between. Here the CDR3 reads CASSRGNEQYF. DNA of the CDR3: TGTGCCAGCAGTCGTGGAAACGAGCAGTACTTC.

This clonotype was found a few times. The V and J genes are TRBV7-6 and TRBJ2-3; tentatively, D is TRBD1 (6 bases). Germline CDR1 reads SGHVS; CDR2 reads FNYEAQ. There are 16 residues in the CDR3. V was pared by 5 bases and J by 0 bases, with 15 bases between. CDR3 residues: CASSALGGTSTDTQYF. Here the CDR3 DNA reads TGTGCCAGCAGCGCTTTAGGGGGAACTAGCACAGATACGCAGTATTTT. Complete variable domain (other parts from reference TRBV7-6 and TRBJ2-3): GAGVSQSPRYKVTKRGQDVALRCDPISGHVSLYWYRQALGQGPEFLTYFNYEAQQDKSGLPNDRFSAERPEGSISTLTIQRTEQRDSAMYRCASSALGGTSTDTQYFGPGTRLTVL.

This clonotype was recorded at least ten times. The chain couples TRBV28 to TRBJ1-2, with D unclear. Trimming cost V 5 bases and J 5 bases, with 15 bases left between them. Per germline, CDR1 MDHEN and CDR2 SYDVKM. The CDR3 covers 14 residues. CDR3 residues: CASSLNTDGYGYTF. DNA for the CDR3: TGTGCCAGCAGTCTTAATACTGACGGATATGGCTACACCTTC.

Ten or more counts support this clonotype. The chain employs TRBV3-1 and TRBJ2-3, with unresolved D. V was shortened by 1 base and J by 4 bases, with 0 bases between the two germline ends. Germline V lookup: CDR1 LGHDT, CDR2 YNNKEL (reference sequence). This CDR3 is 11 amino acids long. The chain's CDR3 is CASSQADTQYF. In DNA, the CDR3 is TGTGCCAGCAGCCAAGCAGATACGCAGTATTTT.

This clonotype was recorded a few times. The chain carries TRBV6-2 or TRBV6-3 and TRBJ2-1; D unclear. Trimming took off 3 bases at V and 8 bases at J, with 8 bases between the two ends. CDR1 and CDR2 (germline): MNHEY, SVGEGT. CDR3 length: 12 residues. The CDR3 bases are TGTGCCAGCAGTTATCGCTTGTATGAGCAGTTCTTC. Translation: CASSYRLYEQFF.

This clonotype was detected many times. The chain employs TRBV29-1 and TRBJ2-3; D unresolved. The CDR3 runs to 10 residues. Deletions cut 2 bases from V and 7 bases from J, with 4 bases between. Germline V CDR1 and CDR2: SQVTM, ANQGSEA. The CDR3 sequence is CSVESYTQYF. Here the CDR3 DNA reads TGCAGCGTTGAATCGTATACGCAGTATTTT.

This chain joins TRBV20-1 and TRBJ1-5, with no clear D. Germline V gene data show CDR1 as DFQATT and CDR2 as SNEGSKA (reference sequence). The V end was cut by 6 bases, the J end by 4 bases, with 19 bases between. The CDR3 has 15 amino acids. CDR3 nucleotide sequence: TGCAGTGCCAATTCAGGCGGGGTACGAAATCAGCCCCAGCATTTT. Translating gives CSANSGGVRNQPQHF.

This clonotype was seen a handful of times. CDR3 sequence reads: CASSDQEGAARHYEQYF. The CDR3 DNA sequence: TGTGCCAGCAGCGACCAGGAGGGGGCTGCTAGGCACTACGAGCAGTACTTC. V gene TRBV21-1 combines with J gene TRBJ2-7; TRBD1, the D gene given by the table, was not confirmed from the DNA. TRBV21-1 is a recognized pseudogene. CDR3 length: 17 residues.

CDR3 coding DNA: TGCAGTGCTACGTACAGGGAAAGCACAGATACGCAGTATTTT. This gives the protein CSATYRESTDTQYF. The chain joins TRBV20-1 to TRBJ2-3; D is possibly TRBD1 (6 bases). Germline V gene data show CDR1 as DFQATT and CDR2 as SNEGSKA (reference sequence). V lost 4 bases to trimming and J lost 0 bases, with 11 bases between them. The CDR3 has 14 residues.

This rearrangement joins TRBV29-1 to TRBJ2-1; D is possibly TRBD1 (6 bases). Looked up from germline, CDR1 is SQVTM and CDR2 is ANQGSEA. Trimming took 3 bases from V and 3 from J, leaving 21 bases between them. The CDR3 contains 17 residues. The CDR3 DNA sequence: TGCAGCGTTGACGGCGCCGCGGACAGAGCCTTCTACAATGAGCAGTTCTTC. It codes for CSVDGAADRAFYNEQFF.

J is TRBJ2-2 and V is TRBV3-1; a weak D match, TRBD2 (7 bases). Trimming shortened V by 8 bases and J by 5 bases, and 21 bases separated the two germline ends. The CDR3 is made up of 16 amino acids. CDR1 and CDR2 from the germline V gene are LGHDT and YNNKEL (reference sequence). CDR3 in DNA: TGTGCCAGCCGGACTAGTTTAACAGGGACGACCGGGGAGCTGTTTTTT. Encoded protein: CASRTSLTGTTGELFF. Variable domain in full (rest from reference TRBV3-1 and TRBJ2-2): DTAVSQTPKYLVTQMGNDKSIKCEQNLGHDTMYWYKQDSKKFLKIMFSYNNKELIINETVPNRFSPKSPDKAHLNLHINSLELGDSAVYFCASRTSLTGTTGELFFGEGSRLTVL.

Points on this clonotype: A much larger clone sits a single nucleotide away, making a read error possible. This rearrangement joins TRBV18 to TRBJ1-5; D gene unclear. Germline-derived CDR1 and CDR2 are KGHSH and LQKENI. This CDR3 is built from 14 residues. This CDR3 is CASSPQIGNQPHHF. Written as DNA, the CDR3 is TGTGCCAGCTCACCACAAATAGGCAATCAGCCCCACCATTTT.

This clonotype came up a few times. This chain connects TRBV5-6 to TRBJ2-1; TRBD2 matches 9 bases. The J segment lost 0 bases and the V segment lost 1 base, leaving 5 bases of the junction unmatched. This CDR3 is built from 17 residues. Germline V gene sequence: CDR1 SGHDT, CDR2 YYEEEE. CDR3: CASSLFSGGSSYNEQFF. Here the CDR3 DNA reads TGTGCCAGCAGCTTGTTTAGCGGGGGAAGCTCCTACAATGAGCAGTTCTTC.

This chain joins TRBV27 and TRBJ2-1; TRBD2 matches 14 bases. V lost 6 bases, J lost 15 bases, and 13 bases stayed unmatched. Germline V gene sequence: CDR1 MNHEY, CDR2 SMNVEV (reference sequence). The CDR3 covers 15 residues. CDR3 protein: CASRERGLAGDLRFF. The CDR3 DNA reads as TGTGCCAGCAGGGAAAGGGGACTAGCGGGAGACCTGAGGTTCTTC.

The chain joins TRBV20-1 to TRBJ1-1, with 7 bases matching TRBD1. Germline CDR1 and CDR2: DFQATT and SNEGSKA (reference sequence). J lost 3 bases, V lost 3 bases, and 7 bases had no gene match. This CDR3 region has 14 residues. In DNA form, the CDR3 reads TGCAGTGCTAGTCACCCAGGGGGGGACACTGAAGCTTTCTTT. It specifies CSASHPGGDTEAFF.

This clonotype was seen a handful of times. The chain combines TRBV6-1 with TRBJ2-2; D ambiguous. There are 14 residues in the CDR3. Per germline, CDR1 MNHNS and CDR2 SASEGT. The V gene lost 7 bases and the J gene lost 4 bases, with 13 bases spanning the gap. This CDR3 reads CASTRLLLTGELFF. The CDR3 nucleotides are TGTGCCAGCACTCGGCTACTACTCACCGGGGAGCTGTTTTTT.

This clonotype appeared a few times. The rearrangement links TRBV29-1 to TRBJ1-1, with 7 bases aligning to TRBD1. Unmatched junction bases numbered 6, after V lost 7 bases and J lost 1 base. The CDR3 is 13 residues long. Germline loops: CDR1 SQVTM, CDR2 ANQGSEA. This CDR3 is CSAADRRNTEAFF. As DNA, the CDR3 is TGCAGCGCCGCGGACAGGAGGAACACTGAAGCTTTCTTT.

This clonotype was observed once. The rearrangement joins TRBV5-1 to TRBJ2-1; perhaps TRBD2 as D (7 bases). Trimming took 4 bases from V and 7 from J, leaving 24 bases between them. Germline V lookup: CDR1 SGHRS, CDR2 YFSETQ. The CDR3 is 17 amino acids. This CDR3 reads CASSQPGGLLMLNEQFF. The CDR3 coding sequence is TGCGCCAGCAGCCAGCCCGGGGGGCTGTTGATGTTGAATGAGCAGTTCTTC.

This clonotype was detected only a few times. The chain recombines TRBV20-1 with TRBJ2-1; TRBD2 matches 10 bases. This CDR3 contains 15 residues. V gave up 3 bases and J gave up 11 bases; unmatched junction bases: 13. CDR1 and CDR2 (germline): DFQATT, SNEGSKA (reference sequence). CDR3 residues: CSASEPPLAGMQQFF. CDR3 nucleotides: TGCAGTGCTAGTGAACCACCACTAGCGGGAATGCAGCAGTTCTTC.

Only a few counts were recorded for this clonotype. CDR3 DNA sequence: TGTGCCAGCAGCTCGATGACAGGCCCCGGGGAGCTGTTTTTT. Translated, it gives CASSSMTGPGELFF. The chain links TRBV7-6 to TRBJ2-2; perhaps TRBD1 as D (6 bases). There are 14 residues in the CDR3. From germline, CDR1 is SGHVS and CDR2 FNYEAQ. Trimming removed 4 bases at V and 6 bases at J, with 12 bases between.

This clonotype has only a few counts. CDR3 sequence: CSAHGTLDTGELFF. As DNA, the CDR3 is TGCAGTGCTCATGGGACTCTTGACACCGGGGAGCTGTTTTTT. This chain uses TRBV20-1 with TRBJ2-2; perhaps TRBD2 as D (6 bases). This CDR3 comprises 14 residues. V lost 5 bases and J lost 3, with 13 bases in between. Germline lookup yields CDR1 DFQATT and CDR2 SNEGSKA (reference sequence).

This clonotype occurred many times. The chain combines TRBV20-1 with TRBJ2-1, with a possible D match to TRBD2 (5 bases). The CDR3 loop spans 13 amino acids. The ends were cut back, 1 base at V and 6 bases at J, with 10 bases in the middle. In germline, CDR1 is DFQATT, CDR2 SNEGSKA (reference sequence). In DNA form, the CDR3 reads TGCAGTGCTAGAGTAGGCGGGTTCAATGAGCAGTTCTTC. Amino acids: CSARVGGFNEQFF.

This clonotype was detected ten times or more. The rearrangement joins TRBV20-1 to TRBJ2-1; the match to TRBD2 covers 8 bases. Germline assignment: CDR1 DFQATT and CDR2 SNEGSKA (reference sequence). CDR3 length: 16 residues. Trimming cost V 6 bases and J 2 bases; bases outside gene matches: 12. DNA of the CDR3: TGCAGTGCGCCCGAGGCGGCGCGGGGGGCCTACAATGAGCAGTTCTTC. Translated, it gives CSAPEAARGAYNEQFF.

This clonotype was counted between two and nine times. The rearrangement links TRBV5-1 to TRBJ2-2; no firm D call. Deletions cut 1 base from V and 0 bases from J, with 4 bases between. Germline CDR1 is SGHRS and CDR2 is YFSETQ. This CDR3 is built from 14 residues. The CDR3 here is CASSLMANTGELFF. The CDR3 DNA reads TGCGCCAGCAGCTTGATGGCGAACACCGGGGAGCTGTTTTTT.

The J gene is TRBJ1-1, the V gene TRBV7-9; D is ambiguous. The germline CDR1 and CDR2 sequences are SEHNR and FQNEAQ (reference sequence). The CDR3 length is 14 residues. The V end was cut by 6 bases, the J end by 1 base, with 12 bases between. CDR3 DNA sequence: TGTGCCAGCAGGCGGAGAGAGAAGAACACTGAAGCTTTCTTT. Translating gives CASRRREKNTEAFF.

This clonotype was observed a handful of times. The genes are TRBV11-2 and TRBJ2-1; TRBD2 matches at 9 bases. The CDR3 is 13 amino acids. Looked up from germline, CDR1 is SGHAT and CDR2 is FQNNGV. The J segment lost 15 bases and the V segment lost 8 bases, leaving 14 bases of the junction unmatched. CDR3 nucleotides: TGTGCCAGCGGAGACGGGGTAGCGGGAGATTTGTTCTTC. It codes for CASGDGVAGDLFF.

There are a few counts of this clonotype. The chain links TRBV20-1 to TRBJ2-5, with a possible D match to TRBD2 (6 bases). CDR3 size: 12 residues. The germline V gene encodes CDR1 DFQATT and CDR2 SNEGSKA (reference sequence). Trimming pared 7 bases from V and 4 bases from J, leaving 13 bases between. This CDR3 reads CSGYGRTETQYF. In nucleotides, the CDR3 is TGCAGTGGATACGGGAGAACAGAGACCCAGTACTTC.